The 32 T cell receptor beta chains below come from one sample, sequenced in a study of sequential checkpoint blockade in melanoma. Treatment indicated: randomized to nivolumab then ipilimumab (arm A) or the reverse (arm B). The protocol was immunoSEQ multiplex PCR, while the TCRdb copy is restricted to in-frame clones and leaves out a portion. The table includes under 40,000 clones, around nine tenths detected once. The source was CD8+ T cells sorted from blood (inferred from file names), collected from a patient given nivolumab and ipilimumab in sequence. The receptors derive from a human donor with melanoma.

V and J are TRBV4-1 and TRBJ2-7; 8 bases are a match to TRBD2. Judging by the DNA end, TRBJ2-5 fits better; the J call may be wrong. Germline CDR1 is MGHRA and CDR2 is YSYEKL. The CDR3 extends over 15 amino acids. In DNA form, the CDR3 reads TGCGCCAGCAGCCAAGATAAAGCGGGAGTGGAGACCCAGTACTTC. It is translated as CASSQDKAGVETQYF.

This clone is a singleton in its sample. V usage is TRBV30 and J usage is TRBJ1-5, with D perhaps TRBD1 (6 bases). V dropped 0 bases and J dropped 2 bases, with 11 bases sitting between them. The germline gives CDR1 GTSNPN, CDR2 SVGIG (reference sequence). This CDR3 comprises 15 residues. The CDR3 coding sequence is TGTGCCTGGAGTGTACGGTCAGGGGGCAATCAGCCCCAGCATTTT. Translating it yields CAWSVRSGGNQPQHF.

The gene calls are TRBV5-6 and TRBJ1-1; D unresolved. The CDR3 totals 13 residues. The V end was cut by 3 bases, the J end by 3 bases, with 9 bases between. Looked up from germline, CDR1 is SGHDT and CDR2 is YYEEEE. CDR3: CASSSSLYTEAFF. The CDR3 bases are TGTGCCAGCAGCTCTTCCCTCTACACTGAAGCTTTCTTT.

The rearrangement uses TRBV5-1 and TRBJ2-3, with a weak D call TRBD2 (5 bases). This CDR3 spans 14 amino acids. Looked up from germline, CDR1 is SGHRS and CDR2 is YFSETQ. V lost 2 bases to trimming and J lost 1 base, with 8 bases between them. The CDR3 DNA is TGCGCCAGCAGCTTAAACGGGGGCACAGATACGCAGTATTTT. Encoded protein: CASSLNGGTDTQYF.

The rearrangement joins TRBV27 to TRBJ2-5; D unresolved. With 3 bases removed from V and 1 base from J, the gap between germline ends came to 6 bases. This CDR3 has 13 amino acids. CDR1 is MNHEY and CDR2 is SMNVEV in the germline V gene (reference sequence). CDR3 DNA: TGTGCCAGCAGTTTGAGGTCCCAAGAGACCCAGTACTTC. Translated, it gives CASSLRSQETQYF.

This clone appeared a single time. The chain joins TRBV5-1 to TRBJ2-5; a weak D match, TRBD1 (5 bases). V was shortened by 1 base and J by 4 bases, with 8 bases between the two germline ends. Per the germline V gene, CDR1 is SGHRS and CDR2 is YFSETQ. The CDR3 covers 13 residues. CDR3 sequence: CASSLSGLETQYF. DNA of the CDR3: TGCGCCAGCAGCTTGTCAGGGCTAGAGACCCAGTACTTC.

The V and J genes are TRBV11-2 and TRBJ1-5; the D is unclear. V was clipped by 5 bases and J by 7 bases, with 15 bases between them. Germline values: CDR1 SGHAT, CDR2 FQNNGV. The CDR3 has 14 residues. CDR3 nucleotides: TGTGCCAGCAGCCCCGGATGGGGAGTGCAGCCCCAGCATTTT. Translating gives CASSPGWGVQPQHF.

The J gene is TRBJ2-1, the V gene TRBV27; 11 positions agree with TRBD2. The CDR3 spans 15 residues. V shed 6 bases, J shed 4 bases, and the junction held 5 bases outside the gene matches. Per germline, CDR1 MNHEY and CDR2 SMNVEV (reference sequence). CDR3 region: CASRTGTSGYNEQFF. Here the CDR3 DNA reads TGTGCCAGCAGAACCGGGACTAGCGGTTACAATGAGCAGTTCTTC.

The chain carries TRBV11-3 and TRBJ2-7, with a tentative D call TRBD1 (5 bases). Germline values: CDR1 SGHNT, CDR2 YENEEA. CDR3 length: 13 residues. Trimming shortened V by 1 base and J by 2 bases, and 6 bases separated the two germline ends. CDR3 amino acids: CASSLGQTYEQYV. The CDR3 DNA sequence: TGTGCCAGCAGCTTAGGACAGACCTACGAGCAGTACGTC.

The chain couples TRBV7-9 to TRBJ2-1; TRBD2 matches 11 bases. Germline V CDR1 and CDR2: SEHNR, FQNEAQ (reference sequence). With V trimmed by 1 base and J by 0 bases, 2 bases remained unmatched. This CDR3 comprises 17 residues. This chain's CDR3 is CASSLVGTSGSYNEQFF. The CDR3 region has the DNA TGTGCCAGCAGCTTAGTCGGGACTAGCGGCTCCTACAATGAGCAGTTCTTC.

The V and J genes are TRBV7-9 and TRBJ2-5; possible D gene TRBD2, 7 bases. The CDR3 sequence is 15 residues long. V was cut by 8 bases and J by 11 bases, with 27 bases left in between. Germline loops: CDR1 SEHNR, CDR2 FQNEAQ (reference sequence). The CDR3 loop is CASVGHPEWAGEQYF. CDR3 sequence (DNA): TGTGCCAGCGTGGGACATCCCGAATGGGCGGGGGAGCAGTACTTC.

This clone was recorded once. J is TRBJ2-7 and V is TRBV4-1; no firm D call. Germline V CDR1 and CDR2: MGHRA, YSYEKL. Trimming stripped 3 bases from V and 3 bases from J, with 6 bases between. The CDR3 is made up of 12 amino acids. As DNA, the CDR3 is TGCGCCAGCAGCCAGACGGGCTACGAGCAGTACTTC. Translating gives CASSQTGYEQYF.

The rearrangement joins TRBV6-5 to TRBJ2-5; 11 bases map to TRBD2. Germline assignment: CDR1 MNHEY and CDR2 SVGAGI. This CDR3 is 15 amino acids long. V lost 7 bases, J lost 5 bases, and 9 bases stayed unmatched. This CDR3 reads CASTVAGGPGETQYF. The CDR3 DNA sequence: TGTGCCAGCACGGTAGCGGGAGGGCCGGGGGAGACCCAGTACTTC.

This chain's CDR3 is CASSQGNTEAFF. In nucleotides, the CDR3 is TGTGCCAGCAGTCAGGGAAACACTGAAGCTTTCTTT. This chain uses TRBV9 with TRBJ1-1; possible D gene TRBD1, 5 bases. V lost 5 bases, J lost 2 bases, and 7 bases lay in between. This CDR3 is 12 amino acids long. The V gene's germline CDR1 is SGDLS and CDR2 YYNGEE.

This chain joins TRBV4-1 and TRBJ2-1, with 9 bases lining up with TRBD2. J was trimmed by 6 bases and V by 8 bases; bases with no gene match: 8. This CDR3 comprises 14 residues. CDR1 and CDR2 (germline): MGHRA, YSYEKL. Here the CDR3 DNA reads TGCGCCAGCGCCCCGGGACTAGCTGGCAATGAGCAGTTCTTC. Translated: CASAPGLAGNEQFF.

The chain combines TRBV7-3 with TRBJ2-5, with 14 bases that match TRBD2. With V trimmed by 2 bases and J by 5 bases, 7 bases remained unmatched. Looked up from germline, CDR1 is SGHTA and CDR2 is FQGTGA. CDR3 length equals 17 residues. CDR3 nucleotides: TGTGCCAGCAGCTTAGAGGGACTAGCGGGAGCAGGGGAGACCCAGTACTTC. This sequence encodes CASSLEGLAGAGETQYF.

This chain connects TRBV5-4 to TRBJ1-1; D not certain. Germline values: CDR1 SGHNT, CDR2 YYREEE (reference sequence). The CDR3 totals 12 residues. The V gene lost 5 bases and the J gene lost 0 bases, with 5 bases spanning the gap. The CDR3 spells CASRALNTEAFF. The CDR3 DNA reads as TGTGCCAGCAGGGCCCTGAACACTGAAGCTTTCTTT.

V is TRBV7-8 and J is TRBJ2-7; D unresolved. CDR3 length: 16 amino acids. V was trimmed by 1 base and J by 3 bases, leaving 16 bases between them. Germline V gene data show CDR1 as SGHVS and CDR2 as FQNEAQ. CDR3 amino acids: CASSLVFSVTNYEQYF. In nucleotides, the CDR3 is TGTGCCAGCAGCTTAGTCTTCTCGGTAACCAACTACGAGCAGTACTTC.

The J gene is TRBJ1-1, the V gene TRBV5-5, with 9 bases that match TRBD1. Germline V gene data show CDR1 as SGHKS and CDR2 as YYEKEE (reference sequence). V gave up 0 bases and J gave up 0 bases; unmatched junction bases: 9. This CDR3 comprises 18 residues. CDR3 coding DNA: TGTGCCAGCAGCTTGGATGGGACAGGGATTTTCATGAACACTGAAGCTTTCTTT. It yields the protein CASSLDGTGIFMNTEAFF. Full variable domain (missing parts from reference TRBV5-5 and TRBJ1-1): DAGVTQSPTHLIKTRGQQVTLRCSPISGHKSVSWYQQVLGQGPQFIFQYYEKEERGRGNFPDRFSARQFPNYSSELNVNALLLGDSALYLCASSLDGTGIFMNTEAFFGQGTRLTVV.

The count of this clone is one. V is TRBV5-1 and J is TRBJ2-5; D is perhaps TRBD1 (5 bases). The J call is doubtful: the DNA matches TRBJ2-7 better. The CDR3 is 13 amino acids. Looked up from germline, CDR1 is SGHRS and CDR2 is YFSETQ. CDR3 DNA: TGCGCCAGCAGCCCCGACAGTTCCTACGAGCAGTACTTC. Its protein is CASSPDSSYEQYF.

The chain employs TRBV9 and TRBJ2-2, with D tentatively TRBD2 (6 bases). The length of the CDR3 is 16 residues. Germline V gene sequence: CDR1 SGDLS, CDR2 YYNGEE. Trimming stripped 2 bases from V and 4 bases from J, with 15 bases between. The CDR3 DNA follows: TGTGCCAGCAGCGTGGACTATCCTGCGGGCACCGGGGAGCTGTTTTTT. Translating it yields CASSVDYPAGTGELFF.

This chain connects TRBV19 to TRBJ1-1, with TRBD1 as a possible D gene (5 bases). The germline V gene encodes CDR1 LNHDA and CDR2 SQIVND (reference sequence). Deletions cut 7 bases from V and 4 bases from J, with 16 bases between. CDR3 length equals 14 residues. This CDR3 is CASMGGRGFTEAFF. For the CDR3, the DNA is TGTGCCAGTATGGGGGGAAGAGGTTTCACTGAAGCTTTCTTT.

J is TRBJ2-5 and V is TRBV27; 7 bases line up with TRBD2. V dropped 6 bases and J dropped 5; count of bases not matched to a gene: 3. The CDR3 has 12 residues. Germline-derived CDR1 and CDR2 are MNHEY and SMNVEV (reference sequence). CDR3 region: CASRQGGETQYF. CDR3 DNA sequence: TGTGCCAGCAGGCAGGGAGGGGAGACCCAGTACTTC.

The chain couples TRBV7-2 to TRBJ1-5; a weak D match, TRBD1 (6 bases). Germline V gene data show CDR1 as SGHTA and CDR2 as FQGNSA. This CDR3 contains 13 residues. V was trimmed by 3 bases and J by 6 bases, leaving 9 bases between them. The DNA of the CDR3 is TGTGCCAGCAGCTTGGGGGCGGCTCAGCCCCAGCATTTT. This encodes CASSLGAAQPQHF.

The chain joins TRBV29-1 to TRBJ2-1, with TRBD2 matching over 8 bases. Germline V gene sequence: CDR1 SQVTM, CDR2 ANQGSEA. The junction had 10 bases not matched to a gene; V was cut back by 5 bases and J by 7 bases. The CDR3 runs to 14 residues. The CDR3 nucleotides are TGCAGCGTTCGGTCAGCGGGAGCCCAAAATGAGCAGTTCTTC. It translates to CSVRSAGAQNEQFF.

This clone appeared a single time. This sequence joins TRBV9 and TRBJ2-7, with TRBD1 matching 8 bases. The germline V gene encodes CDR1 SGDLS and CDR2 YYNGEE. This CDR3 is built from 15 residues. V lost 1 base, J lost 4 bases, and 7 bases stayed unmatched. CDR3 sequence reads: CASSVSQGATYEQYF. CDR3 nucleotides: TGTGCCAGCAGCGTATCCCAGGGGGCGACGTACGAGCAGTACTTC.

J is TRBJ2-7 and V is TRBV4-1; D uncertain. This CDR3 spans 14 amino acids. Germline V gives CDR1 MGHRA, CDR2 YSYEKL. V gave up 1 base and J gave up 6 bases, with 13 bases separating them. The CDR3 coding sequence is TGCGCCAGCAGCCAAGGGCCTACCCTGGGCGAGCAGTACGTC. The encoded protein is CASSQGPTLGEQYV.

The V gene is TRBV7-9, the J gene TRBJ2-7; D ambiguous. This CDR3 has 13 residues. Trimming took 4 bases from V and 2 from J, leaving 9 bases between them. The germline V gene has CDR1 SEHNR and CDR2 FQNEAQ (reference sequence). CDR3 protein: CASSSSLTYEQYF. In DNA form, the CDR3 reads TGTGCCAGCAGCTCCAGTTTGACCTACGAGCAGTACTTC. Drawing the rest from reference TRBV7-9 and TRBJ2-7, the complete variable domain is DTGVSQNPRHKITKRGQNVTFRCDPISEHNRLYWYRQTLGQGPEFLTYFQNEAQLEKSRLLSDRFSAERPKGSFSTLEIQRTEQGDSAMYLCASSSSLTYEQYFGPGTRLTVT.

CDR3 in amino acids: CASSLGGIGSNQPQHF. The DNA of the CDR3 is TGTGCCAGCAGCTTAGGCGGGATAGGGTCCAATCAGCCCCAGCATTTT. This chain joins TRBV7-9 and TRBJ1-5; D is unresolved. CDR3 length: 16 amino acids. Germline V CDR1 and CDR2: SEHNR, FQNEAQ (reference sequence). V was trimmed by 1 base and J by 3 bases, leaving 13 bases between them.

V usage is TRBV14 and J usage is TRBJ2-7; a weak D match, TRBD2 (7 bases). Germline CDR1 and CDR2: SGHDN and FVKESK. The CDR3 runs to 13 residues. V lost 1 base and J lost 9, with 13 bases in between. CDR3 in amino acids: CASSQGGGHGQYV. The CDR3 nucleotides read TGTGCCAGCAGCCAAGGGGGGGGACATGGGCAGTACGTC.

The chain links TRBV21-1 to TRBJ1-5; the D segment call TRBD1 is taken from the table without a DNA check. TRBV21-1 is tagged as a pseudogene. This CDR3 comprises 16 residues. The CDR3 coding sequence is TGTGCCAGCAGCAAAGATTGTAGGGCAGGGGGTCAGCCCCAGCATTTT. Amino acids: CASSKDCRAGGQPQHF.

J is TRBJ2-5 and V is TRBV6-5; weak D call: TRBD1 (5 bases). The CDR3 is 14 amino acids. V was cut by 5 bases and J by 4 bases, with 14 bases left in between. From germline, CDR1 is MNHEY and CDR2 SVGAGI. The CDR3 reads CASSPRQRGETQYF. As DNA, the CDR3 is TGTGCCAGCAGTCCCCGACAGCGAGGAGAGACCCAGTACTTC.